Below, 15 T cell receptor beta chains from the same sample are listed, as sequenced in a study of T cells after posttransplantation cyclophosphamide. Treatment was busulfan-fludarabine conditioning, a marrow graft, and cyclophosphamide on days +3 and +4. Method: immunoSEQ multiplex PCR; TCRdb's copy keeps in-frame clones and lacks some. The data hold roughly 12,000 clones, with roughly 1.9% observed a single time. The sequencing here drew on PBMCs, taken after allogeneic stem cell transplant with posttransplant cyclophosphamide. The receptor set was obtained from a male patient in his thirties who received an allogeneic stem cell transplant from a related donor, was CMV-positive, and had no GVHD. Part of the T cells may come from the graft donor.

V gene TRBV27 combines with J gene TRBJ2-7; TRBD2 matches 10 bases. The trim removed 5 bases at V and 6 bases at J, leaving 7 bases unmatched. CDR1 is MNHEY, CDR2 SMNVEV, per germline (reference sequence). The CDR3 is 14 residues long. CDR3 protein: CASSTSGTWREQYF. CDR3 DNA sequence: TGTGCCAGCAGTACTAGCGGGACCTGGCGCGAGCAGTACTTC.

This chain connects TRBV11-2 to TRBJ2-3, with 10 bases fitting TRBD2. Germline values: CDR1 SGHAT, CDR2 FQNNGV. Trimming removed 5 bases from V and 6 bases from J; junction bases left unmatched: 11. The CDR3 runs to 16 residues. CDR3 residues: CASSGLLAGVRDTQYF. The CDR3 nucleotides read TGTGCCAGCAGCGGGCTCCTAGCGGGAGTGCGGGATACGCAGTATTTT.

CDR3 DNA sequence: TGTGCCAGCAGCGTAGTGGGGCGAGTGCAAGATACGCAGTATTTT. Translating it yields CASSVVGRVQDTQYF. This chain links TRBV9 with TRBJ2-3, with D maybe TRBD1 (5 bases). The germline V gene encodes CDR1 SGDLS and CDR2 YYNGEE. With 0 bases removed from V and 5 bases from J, the gap between germline ends came to 13 bases. There are 15 residues in the CDR3.

The chain recombines TRBV19 with TRBJ1-5; no clear D gene. The CDR3 loop spans 15 amino acids. Germline V gene sequence: CDR1 LNHDA, CDR2 SQIVND (reference sequence). With 0 bases removed from V and 3 bases from J, the gap between germline ends came to 9 bases. CDR3 nucleotide sequence: TGTGCCAGTAGTATAGAGAGGGCCCCCAATCAGCCCCAGCATTTT. Its protein product is CASSIERAPNQPQHF.

This clone ranks as medium-sized. The genes are TRBV6-5 and TRBJ1-2; the D is unclear. The germline gives CDR1 MNHEY, CDR2 SVGAGI. CDR3 length: 12 residues. V lost 7 bases, J lost 5 bases, and 11 bases lay in between. CDR3 sequence: CASTVDGYGYTF. For the CDR3, the DNA is TGTGCCAGCACCGTCGACGGGTATGGCTACACCTTC.

The chain joins TRBV4-2 to TRBJ2-3, with 9 nucleotides matching TRBD2. CDR1 and CDR2 (germline): LGHNA, YNFKEQ. The CDR3 length is 21 residues. J was trimmed by 2 bases and V by 0 bases; bases with no gene match: 18. The CDR3 loop reads CASSQDGKRGARGLVTDTQYF. DNA of the CDR3: TGTGCCAGCAGCCAAGATGGGAAGCGGGGGGCCCGGGGATTAGTCACAGATACGCAGTATTTT.

There are a few counts of this clone. This sequence joins TRBV19 and TRBJ2-6; D gene unclear. Looked up from germline, CDR1 is LNHDA and CDR2 is SQIVND (reference sequence). V shed 3 bases and J shed 0 bases, with 6 bases lying between them. This CDR3 is 15 amino acids long. The CDR3 region is CASSMRPSGANVLTF. CDR3 nucleotide sequence: TGTGCCAGTAGTATGAGGCCCTCTGGGGCCAACGTCCTGACTTTC.

The chain employs TRBV7-9 and TRBJ2-3; TRBD2 is a possible D gene (6 bases). This CDR3 comprises 14 residues. Trimming took 5 bases from V and 0 from J, leaving 9 bases between them. Germline V gene data show CDR1 as SEHNR and CDR2 as FQNEAQ (reference sequence). CDR3 sequence: CASSTGGSTDTQYF. CDR3 in DNA: TGTGCCAGCAGCACCGGGGGAAGCACAGATACGCAGTATTTT.

This clone was found a few times. The chain uses TRBV7-8 and TRBJ2-5; 14 nucleotides line up with TRBD2. The germline V gene has CDR1 SGHVS and CDR2 FQNEAQ. Unmatched junction bases numbered 5, after V lost 1 base and J lost 4 bases. CDR3 size: 17 residues. This chain's CDR3 is CASSLGGTSGSGETQYF. The CDR3 DNA sequence: TGTGCCAGCAGCTTAGGTGGGACTAGCGGGAGTGGAGAGACCCAGTACTTC.

The V call is TRBV7-2, the J call TRBJ2-3; the D gene is possibly TRBD1 (5 bases). Germline V gene sequence: CDR1 SGHTA, CDR2 FQGNSA. This CDR3 has 15 residues. Trimming left V 3 bases short and J 6 bases short, with 16 bases between. CDR3 DNA sequence: TGTGCCAGCAGCTTTTGGGGCCTGCAATCGGATACGCAGTATTTT. The encoded protein is CASSFWGLQSDTQYF.

The V call is TRBV5-1, the J call TRBJ2-3; 7 bases align to TRBD1. The CDR3 consists of 15 residues. J gave up 2 bases and V 4 bases, and 7 bases lay outside the gene matches. Looked up from germline, CDR1 is SGHRS and CDR2 is YFSETQ. Here the CDR3 DNA reads TGCGCCAGCAGCCCCGGGGACAGCTTCACAGATACGCAGTATTTT. Residues: CASSPGDSFTDTQYF.

The chain joins TRBV18 to TRBJ2-1; D call uncertain. Germline assignment: CDR1 KGHSH and CDR2 LQKENI. Trimming removed 3 bases at V and 3 bases at J, with 12 bases between. The length of the CDR3 is 15 residues. The CDR3 region has the DNA TGTGCCAGCTCACCCATGGTGCTCAGCTACAATGAGCAGTTCTTC. Protein sequence: CASSPMVLSYNEQFF.

This clone was picked up a small number of times. J is TRBJ2-7 and V is TRBV10-1, with TRBD1 matching over 7 bases. The CDR3 is 13 residues long. Germline lookup yields CDR1 WNHNN and CDR2 SYGVQD (reference sequence). V lost 2 bases and J lost 6; bases outside the gene matches: 4. The CDR3 DNA is TGCGCCAGCAGTGAGAGGAACAGGGGCGAGCAGTACTTC. Residues: CASSERNRGEQYF.

This clone was observed a few times. The junction shows a germline mismatch at one end, possibly a read error. The chain is built from TRBV7-3 and TRBJ2-1; 7 bases are shared with TRBD2. Per the germline V gene, CDR1 is SGHTA and CDR2 is FQGTGA. The CDR3 has 14 residues. The CDR3 region is CASSITSENNEQFF. The CDR3 region has the DNA TGTGCCAGCAGCATAACTAGCGAAAACAATGAGCAGTTCTTC.

In nucleotides, the CDR3 is TGCGCCAGCAGCTGGGACACAGTAGCTGGAAACACCATATATTTT. It encodes CASSWDTVAGNTIYF. The chain joins TRBV5-1 to TRBJ1-3, with D perhaps TRBD1 (6 bases). Germline assignment: CDR1 SGHRS and CDR2 YFSETQ. Trimming took off 3 bases at V and 2 bases at J, with 12 bases between the two ends. This CDR3 region has 15 residues.